This T cell receptor (beta chain) was recorded in a study of beta chain features in type 1 diabetes. V shed 11 bases and J shed 2 bases, with 10 bases lying between them. This CDR3 is 12 amino acids long. CDR1 is ENHRY, CDR2 SYGVKD, per germline. The study reverse transcribed the entire isolated RNA, so it sequenced expressed TCRB transcripts. Sequenced by immunoSEQ multiplex PCR; TCRdb stores in-frame clones only, minus some. The sample lists roughly 300,000 clones, over 11% occurring once. As regards this clone: Its antigen remains unknown.

The study, taken as a whole, reports: The study found moderately but significantly shorter TCRB CDR3s in all four CD4+ subsets of Type 1 diabetes patients.

The J gene is TRBJ2-1, the V gene TRBV10-3, with D maybe TRBD1 (5 bases). The sample consisted of naive CD4+ T cells from blood. This receptor was obtained from a man aged 30 to 39 with type 1 diabetes. The DNA for the CDR3 is TGTGCCGTTCAGGGTACCTACAATGAGCAGTTCTTC. Its translation is CAVQGTYNEQFF.